These 18 T cell receptor beta chains originate from one sample sequenced in a study of blood T cell repertoires in COVID-19. Measured with immunoSEQ multiplex PCR; TCRdb has only the in-frame clones, and not every one. The sample has some 31,000 clones; approximately 85% are singletons. The sequenced sample was peripheral blood. All receptors derive from a man older than 75 with active COVID-19.

The rearrangement uses TRBV7-9 and TRBJ2-1, with 7 positions matching TRBD2. With 1 base clipped from V and 8 bases from J, the junction kept 11 bases outside the gene matches. The CDR3 runs 16 residues. Germline V gene data show CDR1 as SEHNR and CDR2 as FQNEAQ (reference sequence). The CDR3 sequence is CASSLGGGGSVDEQFF. The CDR3 DNA reads as TGTGCCAGCAGCTTAGGTGGCGGGGGTTCTGTGGATGAGCAGTTCTTC.

This clone is a singleton in its sample. The chain uses TRBV10-3 and TRBJ2-2, with 7 bases fitting TRBD1. CDR3 size: 13 residues. The germline V gene encodes CDR1 ENHRY and CDR2 SYGVKD. V shed 6 bases and J 6 bases; nucleotides not matched to a gene: 4. The CDR3 sequence is CAISYRGPGELFF. In nucleotides, the CDR3 is TGTGCCATCAGCTACAGGGGTCCCGGGGAGCTGTTTTTT.

The CDR3 nucleotides read TGTGCCAGCAGCCAAGGAACTAGCGGGGGACAAGAGACCCAGTACTTC. Translating it yields CASSQGTSGGQETQYF. The rearrangement joins TRBV3-1 (or the pseudogene TRBV3-2) to TRBJ2-5, with 11 bases that match TRBD2. Germline CDR1 and CDR2: LGHDT and YNNKEL (reference sequence). V lost 1 base to trimming and J lost 2 bases; unmatched junction nucleotides: 3. CDR3 length: 16 residues.

This sequence joins TRBV18 and TRBJ1-3; no definite D call. Looked up from germline, CDR1 is KGHSH and CDR2 is LQKENI. The germline V and J ends were trimmed by 6 bases and 1 base, with 16 bases remaining between them. The CDR3 runs 16 residues. CDR3 amino acids: CASSPSRPGSGNTIYF. The CDR3 nucleotides are TGTGCCAGCTCTCCATCGAGGCCTGGGTCTGGAAACACCATATATTTT.

This chain connects TRBV18 to TRBJ1-1; 8 nucleotides line up with TRBD1. The CDR3 is 18 amino acids. J gave up 5 bases and V 3 bases, and 17 bases lay outside the gene matches. CDR1 is KGHSH, CDR2 LQKENI, per germline. CDR3 loop: CASSPLTGGGKRGTEAFF. The CDR3 coding sequence is TGTGCCAGCTCACCTCTTACAGGGGGAGGGAAGCGGGGAACTGAAGCTTTCTTT.

The V gene is TRBV2, the J gene TRBJ1-3; 8 bases are a match to TRBD1. Germline trimming cut 5 bases from V and 0 bases from J; bases unmatched to any gene: 6. From germline, CDR1 is SNHLY and CDR2 FYNNEI. The CDR3 length is 16 residues. The CDR3: CASSLGTGISGNTIYF. CDR3 in DNA: TGTGCCAGCAGTCTTGGGACAGGAATCTCTGGAAACACCATATATTTT.

The genes are TRBV28 and TRBJ2-1; 7 bases agree with TRBD2. Germline V CDR1 and CDR2: MDHEN, SYDVKM. J lost 7 bases, V lost 8 bases, and 17 bases had no gene match. The CDR3 covers 16 residues. DNA of the CDR3: TGTGCCAGCGGAGTAACGGGGGGACCCCGTTTGAATGAGCAGTTCTTC. Its translation: CASGVTGGPRLNEQFF.

The gene calls are TRBV10-3 and TRBJ2-7; possible D gene TRBD2, 6 bases. Germline V gene sequence: CDR1 ENHRY, CDR2 SYGVKD. Trimming left V 3 bases short and J 4 bases short, with 19 bases between. The CDR3 is 16 amino acids. The CDR3 sequence is CAISDQSGTLTYEQYF. Written as DNA, the CDR3 is TGTGCCATCAGTGACCAATCCGGGACTTTGACTTACGAGCAGTACTTC.

This chain joins TRBV28 and TRBJ1-5, with D unresolved. This CDR3 spans 16 amino acids. Germline V gene lookup returns CDR1 MDHEN and CDR2 SYDVKM. Trimming removed 1 base at V and 3 bases at J, with 13 bases between. The CDR3, as DNA: TGTGCCAGCAGTTTATTCGGGGTTGGTGACAATCAGCCCCAGCATTTT. This encodes CASSLFGVGDNQPQHF.

The chain uses TRBV11-3 and TRBJ2-7; 9 nucleotides match TRBD1. After removal of 5 bases from V and 7 bases from J, the junction contained 9 bases not matched to a gene. The CDR3 loop spans 14 amino acids. The germline V gene encodes CDR1 SGHNT and CDR2 YENEEA. This CDR3 reads CASSPGQGFGEQYF. The CDR3 DNA reads TGTGCCAGCAGCCCCGGACAGGGGTTTGGAGAGCAGTACTTC. Full variable domain (missing parts from reference TRBV11-3 and TRBJ2-7): EAGVVQSPRYKIIEKKQPVAFWCNPISGHNTLYWYLQNLGQGPELLIRYENEEAVDDSQLPKDRFSAERLKGVDSTLKIQPAELGDSAVYLCASSPGQGFGEQYFGPGTRLTVT.

CDR3 sequence reads: CASSPLDGGYEQYF. In DNA form, the CDR3 reads TGTGCCAGTAGCCCCCTTGACGGGGGGTACGAGCAGTACTTC. The chain employs TRBV19 and TRBJ2-7, with 7 bases fitting TRBD2. Trimming cost V 6 bases and J 4 bases; bases outside gene matches: 9. The CDR3 has 14 residues. CDR1 and CDR2 from the germline V gene are LNHDA and SQIVND (reference sequence).

This clone was found once. The CDR3 nucleotides are TGTGCCAGCAGCTCCGACAGGTCCCCTGGCTACACCTTC. Protein sequence: CASSSDRSPGYTF. The J gene is TRBJ1-2, the V gene TRBV6-5, with D possibly being TRBD1 (6 bases). Per the germline V gene, CDR1 is MNHEY and CDR2 is SVGAGI. CDR3 length: 13 residues. V gave up 6 bases and J gave up 7 bases, with 15 bases separating them.

The chain recombines TRBV15 with TRBJ2-5; the match to TRBD1 covers 7 bases. Germline assignment: CDR1 LNHNV and CDR2 YYDKDF (reference sequence). J lost 2 bases, V lost 0 bases, and 3 bases had no gene match. The CDR3 totals 15 residues. The CDR3 region has the DNA TGTGCCACCAGCAGAGATAAGGGACAGCAAGAGACCCAGTACTTC. It codes for CATSRDKGQQETQYF.

V is TRBV7-2 and J is TRBJ2-5; 8 positions match TRBD2. J was trimmed by 2 bases and V by 2 bases; bases with no gene match: 4. Germline V gene sequence: CDR1 SGHTA, CDR2 FQGNSA. The CDR3 runs 15 residues. The CDR3: CASSLPGGGQETQYF. As DNA, the CDR3 is TGTGCCAGCAGCTTACCGGGGGGGGGTCAAGAGACCCAGTACTTC.

V is TRBV19 and J is TRBJ1-5, with D unclear. The CDR3 runs to 15 residues. Germline V CDR1 and CDR2: LNHDA, SQIVND (reference sequence). V gave up 2 bases and J gave up 4 bases, with 12 bases separating them. The chain's CDR3 is CASSILARMNQPQHF. For the CDR3, the DNA is TGTGCCAGTAGTATACTGGCTAGAATGAATCAGCCCCAGCATTTT. The whole variable domain, filled in from reference TRBV19 and TRBJ1-5, reads DGGITQSPKYLFRKEGQNVTLSCEQNLNHDAMYWYRQDPGQGLRLIYYSQIVNDFQKGDIAEGYSVSREKKESFPLTVTSAQKNPTAFYLCASSILARMNQPQHFGDGTRLSIL.

This CDR3 is CASTLGRVASTDTQYF. The CDR3 nucleotides are TGTGCCAGCACCCTGGGTAGGGTAGCGTCCACAGATACGCAGTATTTT. The chain uses TRBV5-4 and TRBJ2-3, with a tentative D call TRBD2 (5 bases). The CDR3 consists of 16 residues. Looked up from germline, CDR1 is SGHNT and CDR2 is YYREEE (reference sequence). With 6 bases removed from V and 2 bases from J, the gap between germline ends came to 19 bases.

This clone was seen more than once but under ten times. Written as DNA, the CDR3 is TGTGCCACCTCTCAGGGGAGGGCGGAGCAGCCCCAGCATTTT. Translation: CATSQGRAEQPQHF. V usage is TRBV28 and J usage is TRBJ1-5; D possibly corresponds to TRBD1 (6 bases). CDR1 is MDHEN and CDR2 is SYDVKM in the germline V gene. The CDR3 is made up of 14 amino acids. The ends were cut back, 10 bases at V and 7 bases at J, with 20 bases in the middle.

This clone has only a few counts. The CDR3 sequence: CASSSGQFNYGYTF. CDR3 nucleotides: TGTGCCAGCAGTTCGGGACAGTTTAACTATGGCTACACCTTC. The chain employs TRBV27 and TRBJ1-2; 7 nucleotides line up with TRBD1. The germline V gene has CDR1 MNHEY and CDR2 SMNVEV (reference sequence). V shed 4 bases and J 1 base; nucleotides not matched to a gene: 3. The CDR3 length is 14 residues.